This T cell receptor beta chain appears in the sequencing data of a study of beta chain features in type 1 diabetes. Whole-study results and caveats: Patients with Type 1 diabetes showed moderately but significantly shorter TCRB CDR3s in all four CD4+ subsets. Whether TCRB rearrangement is influenced by HLA type went unresolved here. A closer apparent resemblance between naive, central memory and Treg TCRB repertoires was seen in patients than in healthy donors.

The CDR3 is 13 amino acids. V lost 0 bases and J lost 6, with 8 bases in between. Germline V gene data show CDR1 as GTSNPN and CDR2 as SVGIG (reference sequence). All of the sorted populations showed purity greater than 95%. As for this clone: What it binds is unknown.

Every isolated RNA sample was fully reverse transcribed, so sequencing captured expressed TCRB transcripts. Sequenced by immunoSEQ multiplex PCR; TCRdb stores in-frame clones only, minus some. The data hold 250,000 or so clones, with 68% observed a single time. The sequenced material came from naive CD4+ T cells from blood. The origin of this receptor is a man aged 30 to 39 in good health. This chain joins TRBV30 and TRBJ2-2; D possibly corresponds to TRBD1 (5 bases). The CDR3 here is CAWSVQESGELFF. CDR3 DNA: TGTGCCTGGAGTGTACAGGAGTCCGGGGAGCTGTTTTTT.